This TCR beta chain was captured by sequencing in a study of blood T cell repertoires in COVID-19. Method: immunoSEQ multiplex PCR; TCRdb's copy keeps in-frame clones and lacks some. This table holds almost 85,000 clones, more than 85% found once. Germline V gene lookup returns CDR1 SGHTA and CDR2 FQGTGA. The CDR3 loop spans 15 amino acids. V lost 5 bases to trimming and J lost 0 bases, with 12 bases between them. The clonotype comes from a woman between 50 and 59 years old with acute COVID-19. The rearrangement links TRBV7-3 to TRBJ2-3; D gene ambiguous. The specimen was PBMCs or T cells enriched from blood (not recorded which). The CDR3 coding sequence is TGTGCCAGCAGCCCTACGGCCAGGAGCACAGATACGCAGTATTTT. It encodes CASSPTARSTDTQYF.